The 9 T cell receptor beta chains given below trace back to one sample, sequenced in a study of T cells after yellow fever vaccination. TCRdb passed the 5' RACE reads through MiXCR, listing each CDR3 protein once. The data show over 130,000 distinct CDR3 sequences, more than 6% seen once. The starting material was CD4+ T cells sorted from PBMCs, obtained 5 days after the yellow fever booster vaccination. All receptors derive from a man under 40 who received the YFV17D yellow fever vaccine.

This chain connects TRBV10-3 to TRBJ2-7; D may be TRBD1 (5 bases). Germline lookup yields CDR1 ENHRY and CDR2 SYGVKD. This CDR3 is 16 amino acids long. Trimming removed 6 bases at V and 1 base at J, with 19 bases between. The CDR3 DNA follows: TGTGCCATCAGGGGGCCAGATGGGGTCTCGTCCTACGAGCAGTACTTC. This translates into CAIRGPDGVSSYEQYF.

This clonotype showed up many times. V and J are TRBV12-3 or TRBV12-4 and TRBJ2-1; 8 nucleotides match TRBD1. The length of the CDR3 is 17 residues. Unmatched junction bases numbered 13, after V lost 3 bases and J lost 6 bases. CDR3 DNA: TGTGCCAGCAGTTTGCGTACAGGGGGTGCCCGTGGCAATGAGCAGTTCTTC. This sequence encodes CASSLRTGGARGNEQFF.

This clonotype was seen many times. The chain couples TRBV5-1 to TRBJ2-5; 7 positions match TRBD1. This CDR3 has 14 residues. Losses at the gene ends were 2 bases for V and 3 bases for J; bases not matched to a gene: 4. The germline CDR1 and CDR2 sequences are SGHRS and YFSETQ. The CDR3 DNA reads TGCGCCAGCAGCTTCACGGGACAGAAAGAGACCCAGTACTTC. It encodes CASSFTGQKETQYF.

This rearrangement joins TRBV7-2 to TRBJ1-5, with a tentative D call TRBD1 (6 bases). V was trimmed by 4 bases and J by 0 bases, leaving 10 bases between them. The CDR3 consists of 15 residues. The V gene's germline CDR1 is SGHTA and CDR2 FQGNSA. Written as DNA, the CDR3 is TGTGCCAGCAGCTCGAACAGGGTTAGCAATCAGCCCCAGCATTTT. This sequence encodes CASSSNRVSNQPQHF.

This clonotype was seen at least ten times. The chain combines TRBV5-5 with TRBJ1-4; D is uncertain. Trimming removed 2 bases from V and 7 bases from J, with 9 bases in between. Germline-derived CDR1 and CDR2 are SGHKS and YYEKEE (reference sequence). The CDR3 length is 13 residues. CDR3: CASSFGPFEKLFF. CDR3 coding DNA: TGTGCCAGCAGCTTTGGACCGTTTGAAAAACTGTTTTTT.

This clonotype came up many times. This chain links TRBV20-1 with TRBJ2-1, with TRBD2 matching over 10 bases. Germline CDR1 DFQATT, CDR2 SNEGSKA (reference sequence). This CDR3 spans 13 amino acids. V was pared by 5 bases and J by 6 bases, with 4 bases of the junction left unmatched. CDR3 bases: TGCAGTGCTGGGACTAGCGCATTCAATGAGCAGTTCTTC. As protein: CSAGTSAFNEQFF.

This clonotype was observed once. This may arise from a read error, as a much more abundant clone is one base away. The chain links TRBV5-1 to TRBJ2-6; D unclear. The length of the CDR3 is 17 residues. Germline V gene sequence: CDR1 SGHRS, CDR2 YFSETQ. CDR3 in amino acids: CASSLGQTLSRANFLTF. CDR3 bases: TGCGCCAGCAGCTTGGGGCAGACACTCTCTCGGGCCAACTTCCTGACTTTC.

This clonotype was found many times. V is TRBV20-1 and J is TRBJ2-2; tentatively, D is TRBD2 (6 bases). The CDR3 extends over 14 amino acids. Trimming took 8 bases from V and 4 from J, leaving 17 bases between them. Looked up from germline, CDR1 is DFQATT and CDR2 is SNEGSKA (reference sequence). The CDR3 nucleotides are TGCAGTAGCACTATGCGGGGTAGCACCGGGGAGCTGTTTTTT. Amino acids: CSSTMRGSTGELFF.

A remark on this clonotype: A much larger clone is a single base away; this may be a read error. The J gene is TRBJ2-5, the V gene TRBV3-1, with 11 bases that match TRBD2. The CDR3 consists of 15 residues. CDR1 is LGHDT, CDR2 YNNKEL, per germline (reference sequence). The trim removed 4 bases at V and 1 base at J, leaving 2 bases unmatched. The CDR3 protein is CASSLTSGAQETQYF. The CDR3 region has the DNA TGTGCCAGCAGCCTGACTAGCGGGGCCCAAGAGACCCAGTACTTC.